Following are 13 T cell receptor beta chains from one sample sequenced in a study of spatial heterogeneity in lung cancer. In TCRdb, the 5' RACE reads were re-called with MiXCR into one record per CDR3 protein. Among roughly 24,000 distinct CDR3 sequences listed, about a tenth were seen once. The time point is: blood at routine non-recurrence follow-up after resection. Sequenced here: PBMCs, sampled at follow-up. The receptors were gathered from a male donor with early-stage non-small cell lung cancer.

The gene calls are TRBV10-2 and TRBJ2-7; possibly TRBD2 for D (5 bases). This CDR3 comprises 12 residues. The V end lost 7 bases, the J end lost 6 bases, and 13 bases lay between the germline ends. The V gene's germline CDR1 is WSHSY and CDR2 SAAADI. The CDR3 sequence: CASKWELGEQYF. In nucleotides, the CDR3 is TGCGCCAGCAAATGGGAGCTGGGCGAGCAGTACTTC.

This clonotype was seen only a few times. The rearrangement joins TRBV19 to TRBJ2-3; possibly TRBD1 or TRBD2 for D (5 bases each). In germline, CDR1 is LNHDA, CDR2 SQIVND (reference sequence). This CDR3 region has 17 residues. V lost 2 bases and J 2 bases, leaving 17 bases between the germline ends. The CDR3 coding sequence is TGTGCCAGTAGTATACTCTCGGGGCCGAGAGTCACAGATACGCAGTATTTT. As protein: CASSILSGPRVTDTQYF.

The sample holds a few counts of this clonotype. This chain uses TRBV4-3 with TRBJ2-7; D remains ambiguous. This CDR3 is 15 amino acids long. Trimming shortened V by 0 bases and J by 1 base, and 10 bases separated the two germline ends. Germline V gene lookup returns CDR1 LGHNA and CDR2 YSLEER. The CDR3, as DNA: TGCGCCAGCAGCCAAGATCCCCAGGCGTCCTACGAGCAGTACTTC. Amino acids: CASSQDPQASYEQYF.

This clonotype has more than one count but fewer than ten. The J gene is TRBJ1-4, the V gene TRBV25-1; no reliable D call. The germline CDR1 and CDR2 sequences are MGHDK and SYGVNS. This CDR3 has 11 residues. V dropped 4 bases and J dropped 11 bases, with 8 bases sitting between them. CDR3 DNA sequence: TGTGCCAGCAGTGCCGGACGTAAACTGTTTTTT. Translation: CASSAGRKLFF.

V gene TRBV7-2 combines with J gene TRBJ2-1; the match to TRBD2 covers 8 bases. J lost 1 base, V lost 2 bases, and 7 bases had no gene match. Germline V CDR1 and CDR2: SGHTA, FQGNSA. CDR3 size: 17 residues. CDR3 DNA: TGTGCCAGCAGCTTACGAGCGGGGGCGACATCCTACAATGAGCAGTTCTTC. Protein: CASSLRAGATSYNEQFF.

The V and J genes are TRBV7-2 and TRBJ1-4; 8 bases line up with TRBD1. Germline lookup yields CDR1 SGHTA and CDR2 FQGNSA. The CDR3 consists of 14 residues. J was trimmed by 9 bases and V by 7 bases; bases with no gene match: 10. CDR3 DNA: TGTGCCAGCAACCCGACAGGGGTAGGACAAAAACTGTTTTTT. Translated, it gives CASNPTGVGQKLFF.

At least ten counts were recorded for this clonotype. This rearrangement joins TRBV7-2 to TRBJ2-5, with D possibly TRBD1 on 6 matching bases. Looked up from germline, CDR1 is SGHTA and CDR2 is FQGNSA. Trimming pared 2 bases from V and 5 bases from J, leaving 12 bases between. The CDR3 totals 14 residues. The CDR3 bases are TGTGCCAGCAGCTTATCTCGGACAGTGGAGACCCAGTACTTC. Amino acid sequence: CASSLSRTVETQYF.

This clonotype occurred a few times. This sequence joins TRBV7-2 and TRBJ2-7, with D possibly matching TRBD2 (6 bases). The CDR3 covers 16 residues. V lost 2 bases and J lost 3, with 17 bases in between. Germline CDR1 and CDR2: SGHTA and FQGNSA. In DNA, the CDR3 is TGTGCCAGCAGCTTATCCCCCCAGCGGGCCTACTACGAGCAGTACTTC. It translates to CASSLSPQRAYYEQYF.

This clonotype was seen at least ten times. At one boundary the junction diverges from the germline segment, which might be a read error. V gene TRBV4-2 combines with J gene TRBJ1-2, with D uncertain. The CDR3 totals 13 residues. CDR1 is LGHNA and CDR2 is YNFKEQ in the germline V gene. The CDR3 reads CASSQDGVDRAAF. The CDR3 bases are TGTGCCAGCAGCCAAGACGGTGTGGACCGCGCCGCCTTC.

This chain connects TRBV12-3 or TRBV12-4 to TRBJ2-7, with TRBD2 matching over 9 bases. The CDR3 has 15 residues. Trimming removed 6 bases from V and 6 bases from J; junction bases left unmatched: 12. Here the CDR3 DNA reads TGTGCCAGCAGCCCTACCGGGGGAGCGGGGGGCGAGCAGTACTTC. As protein: CASSPTGGAGGEQYF.

This clonotype is a singleton in its sample. The V call is TRBV5-6, the J call TRBJ1-1; no reliable D call. Germline lookup yields CDR1 SGHDT and CDR2 YYEEEE. The CDR3 length is 11 residues. V was clipped by 1 base and J by 7 bases, with 5 bases between them. Here the CDR3 reads CASSLWLEAFF. CDR3 DNA sequence: TGTGCCAGCAGCTTGTGGCTTGAAGCTTTCTTT.

The chain is built from TRBV9 and TRBJ1-1; 9 bases agree with TRBD1. The CDR3 covers 15 residues. V shed 4 bases, J shed 6 bases, and the junction held 10 bases outside the gene matches. Germline lookup yields CDR1 SGDLS and CDR2 YYNGEE. CDR3 DNA: TGTGCCAGCAGCCCTGGACAGGGGTTCATATCTGAAGCTTTCTTT. This encodes CASSPGQGFISEAFF.

In its sample, this clonotype was seen many times. The chain carries TRBV28 and TRBJ2-7, with D maybe TRBD2 (6 bases). V was pared by 6 bases and J by 1 base, with 13 bases between. This CDR3 is built from 14 residues. Germline V gene data show CDR1 as MDHEN and CDR2 as SYDVKM. DNA of the CDR3: TGTGCCAGCAGGCTAGCGCGGGGTTCCTACGAGCAGTACTTC. Amino acid sequence: CASRLARGSYEQYF.